The 2 T cell receptor beta chains below all came from one sample that was sequenced in a study of T-cell reconstitution after alpha-beta-depleted transplantation in children. Library preparation (for TCRbeta) was performed with unique molecular identifiers. A single record per CDR3 protein comes from TCRdb applying MiXCR to the PCR reads. The sample has roughly 500,000 distinct CDR3 sequences; over 9.5% are singletons. The specimen was PBMCs, collected before TCRalphabeta/CD19-depleted stem cell transplant. These receptors were taken from a child aged 2-15 years with inherited bone marrow failure, due to receive a stem cell transplant.

The table lists this clonotype with many counts. The chain couples TRBV2 to TRBJ2-1; 12 positions agree with TRBD2. There are 19 residues in the CDR3. Germline assignment: CDR1 SNHLY and CDR2 FYNNEI. The trim removed 6 bases at V and 0 bases at J, leaving 12 bases unmatched. CDR3 in DNA: TGTGCCAGCAGCTACACCGGACTAGCGGGATTGAGCTCCTACAATGAGCAGTTCTTC. Its translation is CASSYTGLAGLSSYNEQFF.

This clonotype was detected ten times or more. The chain combines TRBV6-2 or TRBV6-3 with TRBJ1-5, with D tentatively TRBD1 (5 bases). V was cut by 5 bases and J by 4 bases, with 9 bases left in between. The CDR3 totals 13 residues. Germline loops: CDR1 MNHEY, CDR2 SVGEGT. The CDR3 spells CASSATENQPQHF. DNA of the CDR3: TGTGCCAGCAGTGCGACAGAGAATCAGCCCCAGCATTTT.